The 9 T cell receptor beta chains below all came from one sample that was sequenced in a study of T cell responses to AZD1222 COVID-19 vaccine. The repertoire was sequenced with immunoSEQ multiplex PCR; TCRdb's copy has only in-frame clones and lacks some. Among around 150,000 clones listed, over 85% were seen once. Here the sequenced sample was peripheral blood, taken on day 0 of AZD1222 vaccination. These receptors all stem from an adult in good health.

The rearrangement joins TRBV11-2 to TRBJ2-7; TRBD1 matches at 9 bases. The CDR3 is made up of 16 amino acids. Germline V CDR1 and CDR2: SGHAT, FQNNGV. V shed 2 bases and J 5 bases; nucleotides not matched to a gene: 10. CDR3: CASSLNIRDRVNEQYF. CDR3 DNA: TGTGCCAGCAGCTTAAATATCAGGGACAGGGTCAACGAGCAGTACTTC.

The CDR3 DNA is TGTGCCAGCAGTCCTCGGTCGGGGAGGAATGAAAAACTGTTTTTT. Translating gives CASSPRSGRNEKLFF. The chain recombines TRBV27 with TRBJ1-4; D call uncertain. This CDR3 contains 15 residues. The V end lost 5 bases, the J end lost 5 bases, and 15 bases lay between the germline ends. CDR1 and CDR2 from the germline V gene are MNHEY and SMNVEV (reference sequence).

CDR3 sequence (DNA): TGTGCCAGCAGCCAGAGGTCCGCGGGAAGCCCTCAACAGTTCTTC. Amino acids: CASSQRSAGSPQQFF. This rearrangement joins TRBV4-2 to TRBJ2-1; tentatively, D is TRBD2 (6 bases). The ends were cut back, 3 bases at V and 13 bases at J, with 22 bases in the middle. Germline loops: CDR1 LGHNA, CDR2 YNFKEQ. This CDR3 contains 15 residues.

The chain links TRBV30 to TRBJ2-1, with TRBD2 matching 9 bases. J lost 6 bases, V lost 3 bases, and 9 bases had no gene match. Germline values: CDR1 GTSNPN, CDR2 SVGIG (reference sequence). The length of the CDR3 is 15 residues. The CDR3 spells CAWRIGSGSRNEQFF. The DNA for the CDR3 is TGTGCCTGGAGAATCGGTAGCGGGAGTCGCAATGAGCAGTTCTTC.

The chain uses TRBV5-4 and TRBJ1-2; tentatively, D is TRBD1 (5 bases). Germline V gene data show CDR1 as SGHNT and CDR2 as YYREEE (reference sequence). The CDR3 runs 14 residues. Trimming shortened V by 4 bases and J by 7 bases, and 17 bases separated the two germline ends. DNA of the CDR3: TGTGCCAGCAGCCCAGAGGCGGAGGGGAGTGGCTACACCTTC. Amino acid sequence: CASSPEAEGSGYTF.

This clone was picked up one time. The rearrangement uses TRBV27 and TRBJ1-2; 7 nucleotides agree with TRBD1. This CDR3 region has 14 residues. Trimming removed 2 bases from V and 8 bases from J; junction bases left unmatched: 8. Germline V CDR1 and CDR2: MNHEY, SMNVEV (reference sequence). In DNA form, the CDR3 reads TGTGCCAGCAGTTTAGGACAGGCTGCAGGCGGCTACACCTTC. It specifies CASSLGQAAGGYTF.

The gene calls are TRBV14 and TRBJ1-1; D may be TRBD1 (5 bases). Trimming removed 2 bases from V and 5 bases from J, with 12 bases in between. The CDR3 runs 14 residues. The germline V gene has CDR1 SGHDN and CDR2 FVKESK. This CDR3 is CASSQQGWGTEAFF. The CDR3 DNA is TGTGCCAGCAGCCAACAGGGTTGGGGTACTGAAGCTTTCTTT.

The V gene is TRBV6-5, the J gene TRBJ1-5, with D maybe TRBD1 (6 bases). CDR3 length: 14 amino acids. V lost 2 bases and J 6 bases, leaving 11 bases between the germline ends. The germline CDR1 and CDR2 sequences are MNHEY and SVGAGI. For the CDR3, the DNA is TGTGCCAGCAGTTACGGGGGCTATGGTCAGCCCCAGCATTTT. This gives the protein CASSYGGYGQPQHF.

The CDR3 coding sequence is TGTGCCACGGAACCCAGCTACTATGGCTACACCTTC. It translates to CATEPSYYGYTF. The chain combines TRBV6-5 with TRBJ1-2; the D is unclear. The CDR3 totals 12 residues. V was pared by 10 bases and J by 3 bases, with 12 bases between. Germline V CDR1 and CDR2: MNHEY, SVGAGI.